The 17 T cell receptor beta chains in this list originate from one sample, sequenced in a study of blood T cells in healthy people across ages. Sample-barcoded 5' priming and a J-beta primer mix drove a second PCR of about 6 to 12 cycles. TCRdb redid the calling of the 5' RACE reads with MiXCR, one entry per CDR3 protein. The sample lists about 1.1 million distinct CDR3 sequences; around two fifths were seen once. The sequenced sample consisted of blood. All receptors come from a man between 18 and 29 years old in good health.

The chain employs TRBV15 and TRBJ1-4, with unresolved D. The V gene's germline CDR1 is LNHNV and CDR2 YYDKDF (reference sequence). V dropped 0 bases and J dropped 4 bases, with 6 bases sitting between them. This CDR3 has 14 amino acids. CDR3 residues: CATSRDRNNEKLFF. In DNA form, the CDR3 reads TGTGCCACCAGCAGAGACAGAAATAATGAAAAACTGTTTTTT. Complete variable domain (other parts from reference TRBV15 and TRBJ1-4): DAMVIQNPRYQVTQFGKPVTLSCSQTLNHNVMYWYQQKSSQAPKLLFHYYDKDFNNEADTPDNFQSRRPNTSFCFLDIRSPGLGDTAMYLCATSRDRNNEKLFFGSGTQLSVL.

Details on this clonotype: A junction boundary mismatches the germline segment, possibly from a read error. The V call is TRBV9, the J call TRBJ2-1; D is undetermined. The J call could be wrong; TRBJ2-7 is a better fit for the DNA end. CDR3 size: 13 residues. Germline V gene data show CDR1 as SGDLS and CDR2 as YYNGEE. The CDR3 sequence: CAISSSSYNEQYF. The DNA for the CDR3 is TGTGCCATCAGCTCGAGCTCCTACAATGAGCAGTACTTC.

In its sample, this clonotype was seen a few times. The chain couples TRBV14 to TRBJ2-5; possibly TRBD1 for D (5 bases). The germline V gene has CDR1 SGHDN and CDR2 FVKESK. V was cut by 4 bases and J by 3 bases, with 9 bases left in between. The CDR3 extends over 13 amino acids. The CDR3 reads CASSRGAKETQYF. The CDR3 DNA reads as TGTGCCAGCAGCCGTGGGGCCAAAGAGACCCAGTACTTC.

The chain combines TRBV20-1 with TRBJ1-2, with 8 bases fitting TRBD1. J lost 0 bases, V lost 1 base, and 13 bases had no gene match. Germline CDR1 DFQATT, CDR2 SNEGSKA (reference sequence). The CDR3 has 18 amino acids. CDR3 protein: CSARVLDRGDKSNYGYTF. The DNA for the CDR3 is TGCAGTGCTAGAGTCTTAGACAGGGGCGATAAATCTAACTATGGCTACACCTTC.

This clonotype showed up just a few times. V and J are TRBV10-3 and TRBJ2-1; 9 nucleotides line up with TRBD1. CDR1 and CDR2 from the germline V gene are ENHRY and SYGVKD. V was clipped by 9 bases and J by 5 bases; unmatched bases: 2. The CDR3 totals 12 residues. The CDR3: CAIRQGDNEQFF. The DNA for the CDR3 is TGTGCCATTAGACAGGGGGACAATGAGCAGTTCTTC.

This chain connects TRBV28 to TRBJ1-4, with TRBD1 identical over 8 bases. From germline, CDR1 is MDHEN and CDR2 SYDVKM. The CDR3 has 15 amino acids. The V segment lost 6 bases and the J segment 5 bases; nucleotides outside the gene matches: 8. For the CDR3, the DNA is TGTGCCAGCAGGTCACACAGGGGGGCGAATGAAAAACTGTTTTTT. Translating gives CASRSHRGANEKLFF. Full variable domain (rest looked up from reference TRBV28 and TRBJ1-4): DVKVTQSSRYLVKRTGEKVFLECVQDMDHENMFWYRQDPGLGLRLIYFSYDVKMKEKGDIPEGYSVSREKKERFSLILESASTNQTSMYLCASRSHRGANEKLFFGSGTQLSVL.

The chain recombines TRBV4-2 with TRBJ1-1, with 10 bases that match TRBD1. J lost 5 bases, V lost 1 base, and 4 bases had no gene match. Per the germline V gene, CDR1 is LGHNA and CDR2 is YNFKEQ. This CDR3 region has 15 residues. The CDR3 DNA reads TGTGCCAGCAGCCAAGCCGACAGGGGGCGGACTGAAGCTTTCTTT. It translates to CASSQADRGRTEAFF.

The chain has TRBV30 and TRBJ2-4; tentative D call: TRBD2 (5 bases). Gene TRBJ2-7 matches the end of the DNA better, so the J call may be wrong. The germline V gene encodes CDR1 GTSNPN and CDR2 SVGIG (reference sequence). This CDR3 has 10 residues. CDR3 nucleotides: TGTGCCTGGAATCGGGGCGAGCAGTACTTC. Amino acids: CAWNRGEQYF.

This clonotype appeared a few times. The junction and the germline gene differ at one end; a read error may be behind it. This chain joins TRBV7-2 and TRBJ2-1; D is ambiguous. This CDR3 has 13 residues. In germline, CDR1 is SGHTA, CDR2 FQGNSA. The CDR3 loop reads CAGSLGRYNDQFF. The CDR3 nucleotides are TGTGCCGGCAGCTTAGGTCGCTACAATGATCAGTTCTTC.

The CDR3 loop is CAWARRANYGYTF. CDR3 nucleotides: TGTGCCTGGGCGAGGAGAGCTAACTATGGCTACACCTTC. V is TRBV30 and J is TRBJ1-2; no clear D gene. Germline V gene sequence: CDR1 GTSNPN, CDR2 SVGIG (reference sequence). The CDR3 length is 13 residues. V lost 5 bases to trimming and J lost 0 bases, with 10 bases between them.

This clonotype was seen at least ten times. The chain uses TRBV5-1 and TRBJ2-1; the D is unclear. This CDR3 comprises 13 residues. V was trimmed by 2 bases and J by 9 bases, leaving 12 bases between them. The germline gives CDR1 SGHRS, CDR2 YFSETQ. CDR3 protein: CASSLGSWSEQFF. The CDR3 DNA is TGCGCCAGCAGCTTAGGTAGTTGGAGTGAGCAGTTCTTC.

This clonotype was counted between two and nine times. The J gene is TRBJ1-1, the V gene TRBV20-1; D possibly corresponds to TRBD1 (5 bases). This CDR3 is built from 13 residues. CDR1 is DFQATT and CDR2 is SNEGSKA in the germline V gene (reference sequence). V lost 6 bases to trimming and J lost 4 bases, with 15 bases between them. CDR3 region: CSAQRGVSTEAFF. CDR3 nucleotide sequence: TGCAGTGCCCAGAGGGGAGTAAGCACTGAAGCTTTCTTT.

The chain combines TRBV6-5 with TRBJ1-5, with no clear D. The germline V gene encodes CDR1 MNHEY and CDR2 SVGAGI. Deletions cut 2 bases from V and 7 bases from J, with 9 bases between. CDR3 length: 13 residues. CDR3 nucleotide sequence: TGTGCCAGCAGTTACGCCGTGGGGCAGCCCCAGCATTTT. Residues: CASSYAVGQPQHF.

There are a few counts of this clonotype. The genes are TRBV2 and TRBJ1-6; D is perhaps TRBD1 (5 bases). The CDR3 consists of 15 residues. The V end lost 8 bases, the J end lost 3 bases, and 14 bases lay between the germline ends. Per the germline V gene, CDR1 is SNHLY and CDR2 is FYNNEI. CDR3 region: CASCSGVDYNSPLHF. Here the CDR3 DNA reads TGTGCCAGCTGCTCGGGGGTCGACTATAATTCACCCCTCCACTTT.

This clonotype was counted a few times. CDR3 sequence reads: CATSDWSGYTF. In DNA, the CDR3 is TGTGCCACCAGTGATTGGAGCGGCTACACCTTC. The chain couples TRBV24-1 to TRBJ1-2; D is unclear. This CDR3 is built from 11 residues. The V and J ends lost 2 bases and 8 bases respectively, with 5 bases between them. Germline V gene sequence: CDR1 KGHDR, CDR2 SFDVKD.

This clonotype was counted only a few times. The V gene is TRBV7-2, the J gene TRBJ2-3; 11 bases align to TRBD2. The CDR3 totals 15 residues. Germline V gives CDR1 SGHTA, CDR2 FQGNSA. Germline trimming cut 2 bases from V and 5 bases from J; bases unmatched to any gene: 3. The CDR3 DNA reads TGTGCCAGCAGCTTATCTAGCGGGGGGCAAGATACGCAGTATTTT. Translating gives CASSLSSGGQDTQYF.

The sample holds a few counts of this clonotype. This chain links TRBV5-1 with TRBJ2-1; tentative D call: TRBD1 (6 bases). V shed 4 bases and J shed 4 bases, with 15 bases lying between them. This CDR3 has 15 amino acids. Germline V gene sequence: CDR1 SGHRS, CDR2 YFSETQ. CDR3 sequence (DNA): TGCGCCAGCAGCCCGATCCAGGGGCCTTACAATGAGCAGTTCTTC. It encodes CASSPIQGPYNEQFF.